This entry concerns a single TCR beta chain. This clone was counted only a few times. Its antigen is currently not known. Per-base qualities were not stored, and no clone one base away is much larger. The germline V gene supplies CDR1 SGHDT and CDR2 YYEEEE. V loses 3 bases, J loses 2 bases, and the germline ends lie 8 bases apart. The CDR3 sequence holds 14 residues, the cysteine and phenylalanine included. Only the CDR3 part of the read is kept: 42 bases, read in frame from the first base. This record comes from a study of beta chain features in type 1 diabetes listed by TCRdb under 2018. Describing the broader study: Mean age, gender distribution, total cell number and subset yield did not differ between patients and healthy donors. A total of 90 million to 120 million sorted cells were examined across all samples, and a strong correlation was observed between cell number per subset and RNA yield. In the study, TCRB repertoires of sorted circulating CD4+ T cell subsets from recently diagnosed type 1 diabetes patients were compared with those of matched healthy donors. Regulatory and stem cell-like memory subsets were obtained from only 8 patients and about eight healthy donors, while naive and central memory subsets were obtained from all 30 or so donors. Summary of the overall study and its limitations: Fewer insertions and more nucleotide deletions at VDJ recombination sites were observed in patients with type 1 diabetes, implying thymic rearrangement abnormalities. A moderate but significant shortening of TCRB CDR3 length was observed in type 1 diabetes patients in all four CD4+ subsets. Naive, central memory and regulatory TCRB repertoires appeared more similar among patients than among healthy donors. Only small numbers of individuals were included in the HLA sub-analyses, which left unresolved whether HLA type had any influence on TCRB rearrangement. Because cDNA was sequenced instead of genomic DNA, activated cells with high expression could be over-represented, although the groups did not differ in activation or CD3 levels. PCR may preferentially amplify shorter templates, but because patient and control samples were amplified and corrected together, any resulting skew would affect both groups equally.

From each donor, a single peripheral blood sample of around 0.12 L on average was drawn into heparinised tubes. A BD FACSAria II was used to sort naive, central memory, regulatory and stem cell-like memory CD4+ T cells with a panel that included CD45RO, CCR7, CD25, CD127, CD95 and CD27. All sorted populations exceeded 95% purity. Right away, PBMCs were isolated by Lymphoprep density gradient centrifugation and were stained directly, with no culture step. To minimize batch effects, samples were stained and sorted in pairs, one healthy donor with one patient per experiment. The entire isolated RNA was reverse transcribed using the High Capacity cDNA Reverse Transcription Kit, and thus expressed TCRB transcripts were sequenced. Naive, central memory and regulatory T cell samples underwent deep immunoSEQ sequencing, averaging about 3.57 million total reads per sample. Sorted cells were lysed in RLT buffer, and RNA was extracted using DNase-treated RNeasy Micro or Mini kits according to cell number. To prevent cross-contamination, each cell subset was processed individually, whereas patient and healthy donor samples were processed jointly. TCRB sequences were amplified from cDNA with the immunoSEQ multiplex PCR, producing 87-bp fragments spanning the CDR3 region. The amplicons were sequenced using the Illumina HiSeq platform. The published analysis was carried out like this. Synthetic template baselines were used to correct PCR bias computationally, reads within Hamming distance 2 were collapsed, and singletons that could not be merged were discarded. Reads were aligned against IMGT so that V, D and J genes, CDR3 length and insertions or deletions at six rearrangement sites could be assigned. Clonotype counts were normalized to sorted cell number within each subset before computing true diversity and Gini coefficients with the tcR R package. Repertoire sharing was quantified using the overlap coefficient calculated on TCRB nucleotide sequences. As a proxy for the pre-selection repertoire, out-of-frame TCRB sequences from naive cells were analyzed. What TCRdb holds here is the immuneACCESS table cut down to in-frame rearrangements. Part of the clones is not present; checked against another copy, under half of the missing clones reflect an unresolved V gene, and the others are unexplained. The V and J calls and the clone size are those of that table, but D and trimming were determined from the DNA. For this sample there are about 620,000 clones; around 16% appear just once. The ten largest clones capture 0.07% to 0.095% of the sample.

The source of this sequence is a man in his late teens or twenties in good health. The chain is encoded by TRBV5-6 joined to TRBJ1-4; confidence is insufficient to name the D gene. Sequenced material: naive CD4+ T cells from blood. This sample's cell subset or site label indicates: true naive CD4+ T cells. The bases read TGTGCCAGCAGCTGGCTTTCGACTAATGAAAAACTGTTTTTT. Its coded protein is CASSWLSTNEKLFF.